Below are 6 T cell receptor beta chains sequenced from a single sample in a study of cytomegalovirus exposure and HLA in healthy donors. A multiplex PCR was run with 60 Vbeta primers and 13 Jbeta primers. Produced via immunoSEQ multiplex PCR; TCRdb's table is partial and in-frame only. The table includes around 120,000 clones, roughly 80% detected once. Specimen: PBMCs. These receptors came from a female donor in good health and CMV-seropositive.

This rearrangement joins TRBV20-1 to TRBJ2-7, with 8 bases that match TRBD1. The V and J ends lost 6 bases and 11 bases, in that order; junction bases with no gene match: 9. The CDR3 runs to 11 residues. Germline-derived CDR1 and CDR2 are DFQATT and SNEGSKA (reference sequence). This CDR3 reads CSALRQGIEYF. CDR3 coding DNA: TGCAGTGCCCTACGACAGGGGATCGAGTACTTC.

The V and J genes are TRBV6-6 and TRBJ2-2; 9 bases fit TRBD1. CDR1 MNHNY and CDR2 SVGAGI come from the germline V gene (reference sequence). V lost 6 bases and J lost 1; bases outside the gene matches: 0. CDR3 length: 14 residues. The CDR3 nucleotides read TGTGCCAGCAGGGGACAGGGGAACACCGGGGAGCTGTTTTTT. Protein product: CASRGQGNTGELFF.

V gene TRBV30 combines with J gene TRBJ2-2, with D possibly being TRBD2 (6 bases). The CDR3 runs to 14 residues. V was trimmed by 0 bases and J by 5 bases, leaving 10 bases between them. CDR1 GTSNPN and CDR2 SVGIG come from the germline V gene (reference sequence). The CDR3 here is CAWSVGTDTGELFF. DNA of the CDR3: TGTGCCTGGAGTGTGGGGACTGATACCGGGGAGCTGTTTTTT.

This chain joins TRBV9 and TRBJ1-1; possible D gene TRBD1, 5 bases. This CDR3 comprises 15 residues. CDR1 is SGDLS, CDR2 YYNGEE, per germline. The V gene lost 3 bases and the J gene lost 6 bases, with 18 bases spanning the gap. The CDR3 spells CASSAFGATGPEAFF. The CDR3 DNA reads as TGTGCCAGCAGCGCATTTGGGGCTACCGGACCTGAAGCTTTCTTT.

The V gene is TRBV4-2, the J gene TRBJ2-5, with TRBD2 identical over 9 bases. Per germline, CDR1 LGHNA and CDR2 YNFKEQ. V trimming: 1 base; J trimming: 5 bases; junction bases outside the gene matches: 11. This CDR3 has 17 amino acids. The CDR3: CASSQALAGLAGETQYF. Written as DNA, the CDR3 is TGTGCCAGCAGCCAAGCGCTAGCGGGACTAGCTGGGGAGACCCAGTACTTC.

The rearrangement uses TRBV6-4 and TRBJ2-3, with D possibly TRBD2 on 7 matching bases. In germline, CDR1 is MRHNA, CDR2 SNTAGT. Trimming removed 6 bases at V and 1 base at J, with 17 bases between. The CDR3 sequence is 16 residues long. The CDR3, as DNA: TGTGCCAGCAGCCTAGAGATGGGGGGGCGCACAGATACGCAGTATTTT. The encoded protein is CASSLEMGGRTDTQYF.